This T cell receptor beta chain was profiled in a study of somatic mutations in cytotoxic T cells in rheumatoid arthritis. In the study overall: Patient blood (30 ml EDTA) was drawn right after diagnosis, before any treatment. Study conclusions and caveats: In about an eighth of the roughly 65 patients, the largest CD8+ clone exceeded 20% of CD8+ cells.

Trimming stripped 3 bases from V and 7 bases from J, with 18 bases between. The germline V gene encodes CDR1 MDHEN and CDR2 SYDVKM. The CDR3 has 15 residues. Authors' methods: Large patient CD8+ clones, those above 1%, rarely matched published virus-specific TCRB sequences. The repertoire was sequenced with immunoSEQ multiplex PCR; TCRdb's copy has only in-frame clones and lacks some. V and J calls and clone size come straight from that table; D and trimming were deduced from the DNA. The sample holds about 4,500 clones, around 80% seen once. CD4+ and CD8+ cells were isolated by positive magnetic bead selection, with purity checked by flow cytometry. On this clone itself: The antigen is unknown.

Sequenced: CD8+ T cells sorted from blood. This clonotype was sampled from a woman aged 55-70 years with rheumatoid arthritis. The chain is built from TRBV28 and TRBJ1-1, with D perhaps matching TRBD1 (5 bases). The CDR3 region is CASSFSGRSDSEAFF. CDR3 sequence (DNA): TGTGCCAGCAGTTTCTCCGGACGGTCTGACAGTGAAGCTTTCTTT.